This section outlines one T cell receptor beta chain sequence together with its context. Its antigen is undetermined. The record originates from a study of cytomegalovirus exposure and HLA in healthy donors. The repertoire was sequenced with immunoSEQ multiplex PCR; TCRdb's copy has only in-frame clones and lacks some. This sample has 130,000 to 150,000 clones; about 86% occur once, and the top ten carry nearly 3%. Notes on the study in general: Among the CMV-associated chains, a few were confirmed in vitro as specific for CMV antigens. In the roughly 110 validation repertoires, 85% to 95% of cluster scores exceeded 0, per a later analysis.

The material sequenced was PBMCs. This TCR derives from a man in his late teens or twenties in good health and CMV-seronegative.

This CDR3 is CASSPPSGAVNEQFF. The CDR3 nucleotides are TGTGCCAGCAGCCCCCCTAGCGGGGCCGTCAATGAGCAGTTCTTC. This chain joins TRBV4-2 and TRBJ2-1, with TRBD2 matching 9 bases. There are 15 residues in the CDR3. The V gene's germline CDR1 is LGHNA and CDR2 YNFKEQ. V lost 4 bases, J lost 6 bases, and 7 bases stayed unmatched.